This TCR beta chain is drawn from a study of blood T cell repertoires in COVID-19. For the study at large: The United States, Italy and Spain supplied acute and convalescent COVID-19 samples. From T cells, B-cell-depleted T cells, or PBMCs came the material, which was cDNA or gDNA.

Authors' methods: Scientists estimated how many nucleated cells there were by amplifying reference gene primers. Method: immunoSEQ multiplex PCR; TCRdb's copy keeps in-frame clones and lacks some. The DNA was the basis for D and trimming; V, J and clone size are from that table. The sample lists a few hundred thousand clones; 70% to 90% were seen once. Germline V gene lookup returns CDR1 MNHEY and CDR2 SVGAGI. V was pared by 9 bases and J by 5 bases, with 7 bases of the junction left unmatched. CDR3 length: 14 residues. The sample was peripheral blood. This clonotype was obtained from a woman between 70 and 85 years old with active or convalescent COVID-19. This sequence joins TRBV6-5 and TRBJ1-6, with 7 positions matching TRBD1. CDR3 sequence: CASDSGQHNSPLHF. The CDR3 DNA is TGTGCCAGTGACTCGGGACAGCATAATTCACCCCTCCACTTT.